In this sample, the clone carrying this TCR beta chain turned up a few times. Antigen unknown. This CDR3 spans 17 amino acids. Germline V CDR1 and CDR2: SGHRS, YFSETQ. Trimming removed 0 bases from V and 7 bases from J; junction bases left unmatched: 12. The sample originates from a study of T-cell reconstitution after alpha-beta-depleted transplantation in children. Unique molecular identifiers tagged the TCRbeta library. From the PCR reads, TCRdb called clonotypes with MiXCR, one entry per CDR3 protein. The top ten hold around 4.5% of the sample, which has around 800,000 distinct CDR3 sequences, around 15% seen once. The study's findings and limits: A year post-transplant, T-cell counts and diversity derived mostly from newly produced T cells.

This chain links TRBV5-1 with TRBJ2-7; 11 nucleotides match TRBD2. Sequenced here: PBMCs, mostly from graft donor cells, sampled 360 days after TCRalphabeta/CD19-depleted stem cell transplant. This sequence originates from a male patient under 18 who had a stem cell transplant for acute lymphoblastic leukemia, so the T cells may come from the graft donor. The CDR3 coding sequence is TGCGCCAGCAGCTTGGTACTAGCGGGAGCGGTAATTAGGGAGCAGTACTTC. This gives the protein CASSLVLAGAVIREQYF.